The next 20 T cell receptor beta chains were all read from a single sample in a study of T cell responses to AZD1222 COVID-19 vaccine. Sequencing was performed with immunoSEQ multiplex PCR; in TCRdb, only in-frame clones are kept and a portion is missing. The sample consists of 180,000 or so clones, 80% to 95% of them appearing once. The sequencing used peripheral blood, collected 28 days after the second dose of the MenACWY control vaccine. Every receptor here comes from an adult who received the MenACWY meningococcal vaccine as a control.

This clone was seen a few times. The rearrangement links TRBV6-5 to TRBJ2-3; D call uncertain. The length of the CDR3 is 14 residues. Looked up from germline, CDR1 is MNHEY and CDR2 is SVGAGI. The ends were cut back, 6 bases at V and 1 base at J, with 11 bases in the middle. The CDR3: CASRGARGTDTQYF. The CDR3 region has the DNA TGTGCCAGCAGAGGAGCTAGGGGCACAGATACGCAGTATTTT.

The chain links TRBV6-5 to TRBJ2-2; 9 nucleotides align to TRBD2. The CDR3 is 15 amino acids. The germline CDR1 and CDR2 sequences are MNHEY and SVGAGI. V lost 7 bases, J lost 5 bases, and 8 bases stayed unmatched. The DNA of the CDR3 is TGTGCCAGCAAAAGCGGGGGGCTTAGTACCGGGGAGCTGTTTTTT. This sequence encodes CASKSGGLSTGELFF.

The chain employs TRBV6-5 and TRBJ1-3; weak D call: TRBD1 (6 bases). Trimming pared 6 bases from V and 7 bases from J, leaving 16 bases between. Germline CDR1 MNHEY, CDR2 SVGAGI. The CDR3 runs to 14 residues. CDR3 region: CASRPGGGSNTIYF. Here the CDR3 DNA reads TGTGCCAGCAGGCCCGGAGGGGGGAGCAACACCATATATTTT.

The V gene is TRBV7-3, the J gene TRBJ1-2, with D perhaps TRBD1 (6 bases). V was cut by 5 bases and J by 2 bases, with 18 bases left in between. The CDR3 totals 16 residues. Germline V gives CDR1 SGHTA, CDR2 FQGTGA. CDR3 protein: CASSTINRVSNYGYTF. The CDR3 coding sequence is TGTGCCAGCAGCACGATAAACAGGGTTTCCAACTATGGCTACACCTTC.

The chain couples TRBV28 to TRBJ1-2; the match to TRBD1 covers 11 bases. The CDR3 length is 14 residues. The germline V gene encodes CDR1 MDHEN and CDR2 SYDVKM. V gave up 7 bases and J gave up 3 bases; unmatched junction bases: 4. The CDR3 is CASKRTGGYYGYTF. DNA for the CDR3: TGTGCCAGCAAGAGGACAGGGGGCTACTATGGCTACACCTTC.

This chain joins TRBV6-5 and TRBJ1-1, with 10 bases that match TRBD1. The germline V gene has CDR1 MNHEY and CDR2 SVGAGI. V lost 7 bases, J lost 1 base, and 3 bases stayed unmatched. The length of the CDR3 is 14 residues. The DNA of the CDR3 is TGTGCCAGCAAGACAGGGGGCGCGAACACTGAAGCTTTCTTT. Protein sequence: CASKTGGANTEAFF.

This rearrangement joins TRBV5-4 to TRBJ1-4; D not resolved. From germline, CDR1 is SGHNT and CDR2 YYREEE (reference sequence). This CDR3 has 14 residues. V lost 7 bases and J 0 bases, leaving 10 bases between the germline ends. CDR3 nucleotide sequence: TGTGCCAGCCAACTCGAGGCAACTAATGAAAAACTGTTTTTT. It yields the protein CASQLEATNEKLFF.

CDR3 nucleotides: TGTGCCAGCAGCTTGAGTCGTTTAGAGCAGTTCTTC. Its protein is CASSLSRLEQFF. The rearrangement links TRBV7-9 to TRBJ2-1; D ambiguous. CDR1 SEHNR and CDR2 FQNEAQ come from the germline V gene (reference sequence). V lost 3 bases to trimming and J lost 10 bases, with 10 bases between them. CDR3 size: 12 residues. Combining the CDR3 with reference TRBV7-9 and TRBJ2-1 gives the whole variable domain DTGVSQNPRHKITKRGQNVTFRCDPISEHNRLYWYRQTLGQGPEFLTYFQNEAQLEKSRLLSDRFSAERPKGSFSTLEIQRTEQGDSAMYLCASSLSRLEQFFGPGTRLTVL.

V gene TRBV30 combines with J gene TRBJ1-2, with 10 bases matching TRBD1. The V segment lost 3 bases and the J segment 4 bases; nucleotides outside the gene matches: 8. The CDR3 totals 15 residues. CDR1 is GTSNPN and CDR2 is SVGIG in the germline V gene (reference sequence). The CDR3 is CAWSRDRGRSYGYTF. The DNA of the CDR3 is TGTGCCTGGAGCCGGGACAGGGGAAGGAGCTATGGCTACACCTTC.

J is TRBJ1-2 and V is TRBV7-3; 8 nucleotides match TRBD1. In germline, CDR1 is SGHTA, CDR2 FQGTGA. CDR3 length equals 15 residues. With V trimmed by 2 bases and J by 6 bases, 8 bases remained unmatched. CDR3 nucleotide sequence: TGTGCCAGCAGCTTAGATGGCAGGGGGCTCCATGGCTACACCTTC. Its protein product is CASSLDGRGLHGYTF. Supplemented by reference TRBV7-3 and TRBJ1-2, the full variable domain reads GAGVSQTPSNKVTEKGKYVELRCDPISGHTALYWYRQSLGQGPEFLIYFQGTGAADDSGLPNDRFFAVRPEGSVSTLKIQRTERGDSAVYLCASSLDGRGLHGYTFGSGTRLTVV.

The chain is built from TRBV29-1 and TRBJ2-3; D unresolved. Between the trimmed V and J ends, which lost 5 bases and 4 bases, there was a span of 22 bases. CDR1 and CDR2 from the germline V gene are SQVTM and ANQGSEA. The CDR3 has 16 amino acids. The CDR3 DNA follows: TGCAGCGTTATATACCGAGCAAATATTCGGGCAGATACGCAGTATTTT. Translating gives CSVIYRANIRADTQYF.

The genes are TRBV12-3 or TRBV12-4 and TRBJ1-2; D remains unclear. This CDR3 has 11 amino acids. Trimming took 6 bases from V and 8 from J, leaving 10 bases between them. The CDR3 region has the DNA TGTGCCAGCAGCCGCAGGTACGGCTACACCTTC. Translated: CASSRRYGYTF.

The V and J genes are TRBV6-1 and TRBJ1-2; D remains ambiguous. Germline CDR1 reads MNHNS; CDR2 reads SASEGT. V lost 3 bases and J lost 8, with 10 bases in between. This CDR3 contains 12 residues. The CDR3 here is CASSDQGSGYTF. CDR3 coding DNA: TGTGCCAGCAGTGACCAAGGGAGCGGCTACACCTTC.

The chain joins TRBV4-1 to TRBJ1-3; D is unclear. Deletions cut 0 bases from V and 0 bases from J, with 12 bases between. The CDR3 runs 17 residues. Germline assignment: CDR1 MGHRA and CDR2 YSYEKL. CDR3 in amino acids: CASSQDRETSSGNTIYF. In DNA form, the CDR3 reads TGCGCCAGCAGCCAAGATAGGGAAACGAGCTCTGGAAACACCATATATTTT.

The chain couples TRBV24-1 to TRBJ2-2; D is ambiguous. With 2 bases removed from V and 4 bases from J, the gap between germline ends came to 7 bases. This CDR3 has 14 amino acids. CDR1 KGHDR and CDR2 SFDVKD come from the germline V gene. CDR3 bases: TGTGCCACCAGTGATTATGGTTCCACCGGGGAGCTGTTTTTT. This gives the protein CATSDYGSTGELFF.

This clone appeared a single time. The chain employs TRBV9 and TRBJ1-6; D not certain. CDR1 SGDLS and CDR2 YYNGEE come from the germline V gene. V was shortened by 0 bases and J by 6 bases, with 10 bases between the two germline ends. This CDR3 has 15 amino acids. CDR3 in amino acids: CASSVGQAANSPLHF. Here the CDR3 DNA reads TGTGCCAGCAGCGTAGGGCAGGCGGCTAATTCACCCCTCCACTTT. Full variable domain (remainder filled in from reference TRBV9 and TRBJ1-6): DSGVTQTPKHLITATGQRVTLRCSPRSGDLSVYWYQQSLDQGLQFLIQYYNGEERAKGNILERFSAQQFPDLHSELNLSSLELGDSALYFCASSVGQAANSPLHFGNGTRLTVT.

The chain recombines TRBV3-1 (or the pseudogene TRBV3-2) with TRBJ1-4, with 8 bases matching TRBD1. V lost 1 base to trimming and J lost 8 bases; unmatched junction nucleotides: 6. The CDR3 length is 15 residues. Germline V CDR1 and CDR2: LGHDT, YNNKEL (reference sequence). The CDR3, as DNA: TGTGCCAGCAGCCAAGGGACAGGGTTTAACGAAAAACTGTTTTTT. Protein sequence: CASSQGTGFNEKLFF.

On this clone: The sample holds other DNA sequences that translate to the same CDR3. This chain links TRBV7-2 with TRBJ1-4; no clear D gene. Between the trimmed V and J ends, which lost 5 bases and 1 base, there was a span of 5 bases. CDR3 length: 13 residues. Germline V lookup: CDR1 SGHTA, CDR2 FQGNSA. Here the CDR3 reads CASSPRTNEKLFF. The CDR3 nucleotides are TGTGCCAGCAGCCCGAGAACTAATGAAAAACTGTTTTTT.

The chain has TRBV10-3 and TRBJ2-2, with D perhaps matching TRBD2 (5 bases). CDR3 size: 15 residues. Germline V gene sequence: CDR1 ENHRY, CDR2 SYGVKD. Trimming left V 4 bases short and J 3 bases short, with 12 bases between. The chain's CDR3 is CAISGLEADTGELFF. Written as DNA, the CDR3 is TGTGCCATCAGTGGGCTAGAAGCGGACACCGGGGAGCTGTTTTTT.

The CDR3 nucleotides are TGTGCCAGCAGCTTAGGTCGCCCCGGGGATTCACCCCTCCACTTT. Protein sequence: CASSLGRPGDSPLHF. The V call is TRBV7-3, the J call TRBJ1-6; the D is unclear. CDR3 length: 15 residues. In germline, CDR1 is SGHTA, CDR2 FQGTGA. V was cut by 2 bases and J by 8 bases, with 13 bases left in between. Full variable domain (rest looked up from reference TRBV7-3 and TRBJ1-6): GAGVSQTPSNKVTEKGKYVELRCDPISGHTALYWYRQSLGQGPEFLIYFQGTGAADDSGLPNDRFFAVRPEGSVSTLKIQRTERGDSAVYLCASSLGRPGDSPLHFGNGTRLTVT.